This T cell receptor beta chain was sequenced for a study of blood T cell repertoires in COVID-19. Study-wide context: Sites across the United States, Italy and Spain contributed samples from acute and convalescent COVID-19. Sources were T cells, B-cell-depleted T cells, or PBMCs; the material itself was cDNA or gDNA.

Generated by immunoSEQ multiplex PCR, the TCRdb table keeps only in-frame clones and is missing some. The data contain some 100,000 clones, around 90% of them singletons. This TCR came from a human donor in a cohort sampled during active COVID-19. Sequenced material: peripheral blood.

The chain's CDR3 is CASSLGGTLQTQYF. CDR3 sequence (DNA): TGTGCCAGCAGCTTAGGGGGGACACTTCAGACCCAGTACTTC. The rearrangement links TRBV7-9 to TRBJ2-5; TRBD1 is a possible D gene (6 bases). The CDR3 totals 14 residues. Trimming pared 1 base from V and 6 bases from J, leaving 12 bases between. Germline V gene data show CDR1 as SEHNR and CDR2 as FQNEAQ (reference sequence).